The T cell receptor beta chain described here comes from a study of OX40 agonist ivuxolimab in advanced cancers. In the study overall: Those treated in dose escalation had hepatocellular carcinoma, melanoma, renal cell cancer or head and neck cancer.

Here immunoSEQ multiplex PCR was the method, and the copy in TCRdb shows in-frame clones only, minus some. The sample has 100,000 to 150,000 clones, about 90% seen once. This CDR3 has 14 amino acids. Germline CDR1 KGHSH, CDR2 LQKENI. The V end was cut by 3 bases, the J end by 4 bases, with 10 bases between. V and J are TRBV18 and TRBJ1-5; D not resolved. This receptor was taken from an adult with an advanced solid tumor such as melanoma, head and neck, liver or kidney cancer. The sequences come from CD4+ or CD8+ T cells sorted from blood, collected in a trial of the OX40 agonist ivuxolimab. The CDR3 DNA reads TGTGCCAGCTCACCGAAGGGCCCAAATCAGCCCCAGCATTTT. Translated: CASSPKGPNQPQHF.